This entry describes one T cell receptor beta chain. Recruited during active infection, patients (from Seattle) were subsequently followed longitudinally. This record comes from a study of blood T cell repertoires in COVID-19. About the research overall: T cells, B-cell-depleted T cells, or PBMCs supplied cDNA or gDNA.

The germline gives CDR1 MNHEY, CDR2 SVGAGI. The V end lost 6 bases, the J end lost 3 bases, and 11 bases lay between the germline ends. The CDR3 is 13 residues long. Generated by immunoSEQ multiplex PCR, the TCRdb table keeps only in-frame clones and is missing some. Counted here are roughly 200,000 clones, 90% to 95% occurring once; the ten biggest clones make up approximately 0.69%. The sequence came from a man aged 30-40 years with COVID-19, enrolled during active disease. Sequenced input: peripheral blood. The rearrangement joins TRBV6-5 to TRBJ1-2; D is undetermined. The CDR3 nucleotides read TGTGCCAGCAGATTCGACGGAGACTATGGCTACACCTTC. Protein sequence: CASRFDGDYGYTF.